One sample yielded the 17 T cell receptor beta chains listed below, sequenced in a study of response to subunit inactivated influenza vaccine. Using its own MiXCR run on the RT-PCR reads, TCRdb lists one record per CDR3 protein. The sample records about 500,000 distinct CDR3 sequences, more than 15% being singletons. The input for sequencing was CD4+ T cells sorted from PBMCs, taken around 25 months after vaccination. The receptor source for this set is a man between 50 and 75 years old who received an inactivated influenza vaccine.

The chain carries TRBV20-1 and TRBJ2-7, with 9 bases aligning to TRBD2. Germline CDR1 and CDR2: DFQATT and SNEGSKA (reference sequence). The CDR3 is 16 amino acids. The J segment lost 1 base and the V segment lost 4 bases, leaving 11 bases of the junction unmatched. The CDR3 loop reads CSAISSATSGSYEQYF. The CDR3 DNA follows: TGCAGTGCTATAAGTTCTGCGACTAGCGGATCCTACGAGCAGTACTTC.

The CDR3 DNA sequence: TGCAGTGCTAGATCCGGACAGGGTCCCGGGGAGCTGTTTTTT. It yields the protein CSARSGQGPGELFF. V usage is TRBV20-1 and J usage is TRBJ2-2; 8 nucleotides align to TRBD1. Germline CDR1 reads DFQATT; CDR2 reads SNEGSKA (reference sequence). J was trimmed by 6 bases and V by 2 bases; bases with no gene match: 5. The CDR3 length is 14 residues.

This clonotype has just a few counts. The CDR3 sequence: CASSVTGGGQETQYF. The CDR3 DNA sequence: TGCGCCAGCAGCGTGACAGGGGGAGGGCAAGAGACCCAGTACTTC. V usage is TRBV5-1 and J usage is TRBJ2-5; TRBD1 matches 9 bases. The germline V gene encodes CDR1 SGHRS and CDR2 YFSETQ. The J segment lost 2 bases and the V segment lost 4 bases, leaving 6 bases of the junction unmatched. This CDR3 has 15 residues.

This clonotype was observed many times. The V call is TRBV12-3 or TRBV12-4, the J call TRBJ2-2, with 12 positions matching TRBD2. J lost 2 bases, V lost 6 bases, and 4 bases had no gene match. There are 16 residues in the CDR3. The DNA of the CDR3 is TGTGCCAGCAGGACTAGCGGGGGCGTCAACACCGGGGAGCTGTTTTTT. Amino acids: CASRTSGGVNTGELFF.

This clonotype was seen a few times. V and J are TRBV14 and TRBJ2-3; 7 nucleotides align to TRBD2. The CDR3 is 16 residues long. Germline V gene data show CDR1 as SGHDN and CDR2 as FVKESK. Germline trimming cut 2 bases from V and 4 bases from J; bases unmatched to any gene: 9. The CDR3: CASSQPPAGLADTQYF. Here the CDR3 DNA reads TGTGCCAGCAGCCAACCCCCAGCGGGGTTGGCAGATACGCAGTATTTT. Filled out from reference TRBV14 and TRBJ2-3, the complete variable domain reads EAGVTQFPSHSVIEKGQTVTLRCDPISGHDNLYWYRRVMGKEIKFLLHFVKESKQDESGMPNNRFLAERTGGTYSTLKVQPAELEDSGVYFCASSQPPAGLADTQYFGPGTRLTVL.

The chain links TRBV20-1 to TRBJ1-1; weak D call: TRBD1 (5 bases). CDR3 length equals 16 residues. With 6 bases removed from V and 0 bases from J, the gap between germline ends came to 20 bases. The germline gives CDR1 DFQATT, CDR2 SNEGSKA (reference sequence). CDR3 nucleotides: TGCAGTGCACGGATTAGGGGTTACACGATGAACACTGAAGCTTTCTTT. It encodes CSARIRGYTMNTEAFF.

V is TRBV5-1 and J is TRBJ2-3; D possibly uses TRBD1 or TRBD2 (6 bases each). Trimming removed 2 bases at V and 6 bases at J, with 10 bases between. This CDR3 is built from 13 residues. Germline loops: CDR1 SGHRS, CDR2 YFSETQ. The DNA for the CDR3 is TGCGCCAGCAGCTTCGGGGGCGAGGATACGCAGTATTTT. Translating gives CASSFGGEDTQYF.

The rearrangement joins TRBV20-1 to TRBJ2-3; D uncertain. Germline V gene lookup returns CDR1 DFQATT and CDR2 SNEGSKA (reference sequence). V dropped 0 bases and J dropped 2 bases, with 12 bases sitting between them. The CDR3 is 15 amino acids. The CDR3 DNA sequence: TGCAGTGCTAGAGATTTTAGGCTCTTCACAGATACGCAGTATTTT. Amino acids: CSARDFRLFTDTQYF.

Only a few counts were recorded for this clonotype. V and J are TRBV10-3 and TRBJ2-7, with unresolved D. CDR3 length: 12 residues. CDR1 ENHRY and CDR2 SYGVKD come from the germline V gene. V lost 6 bases to trimming and J lost 10 bases, with 16 bases between them. The CDR3 DNA is TGTGCCATCAGCGTGGAGCCCGGGCCTCAGTACTTC. This translates into CAISVEPGPQYF.

This clonotype was picked up a small number of times. The chain has TRBV5-1 and TRBJ1-3, with 8 bases that match TRBD1. This CDR3 comprises 16 residues. CDR1 is SGHRS and CDR2 is YFSETQ in the germline V gene. V dropped 5 bases and J dropped 2; count of bases not matched to a gene: 9. The CDR3 DNA reads as TGCGCCAGCAGATCATCGCTGACAGGGGCTGGAAACACCATATATTTT. Its protein product is CASRSSLTGAGNTIYF.

The genes are TRBV7-2 and TRBJ2-7; 7 bases line up with TRBD1. The junction had 4 bases not matched to a gene; V was cut back by 1 base and J by 1 base. The CDR3 loop spans 15 amino acids. The V gene's germline CDR1 is SGHTA and CDR2 FQGNSA. The CDR3 coding sequence is TGTGCCAGCAGCTTAGAGGGACAGCAATCCTACGAGCAGTACTTC. This encodes CASSLEGQQSYEQYF.

CDR3 bases: TGTGCCAGCAGTACCCAAACCACTGAAGCTTTCTTT. Translated, it gives CASSTQTTEAFF. The V and J genes are TRBV28 and TRBJ1-1; D is ambiguous. The germline gives CDR1 MDHEN, CDR2 SYDVKM. This CDR3 is 12 amino acids long. Between the trimmed V and J ends, which lost 5 bases and 4 bases, there was a span of 8 bases.

The genes are TRBV20-1 and TRBJ2-2, with TRBD2 identical over 7 bases. V gave up 1 base and J gave up 9 bases; unmatched junction bases: 11. Germline V gene lookup returns CDR1 DFQATT and CDR2 SNEGSKA (reference sequence). CDR3 size: 15 residues. CDR3 in amino acids: CSARVGTTTLRELFF. As DNA, the CDR3 is TGCAGTGCTAGAGTTGGGACTACTACCTTGAGGGAGCTGTTTTTT.

This clonotype was seen a handful of times. The chain employs TRBV4-1 and TRBJ1-6; no reliable D call. The CDR3 sequence is 15 residues long. Trimming cost V 1 base and J 3 bases, with 7 bases left between them. Germline V gene lookup returns CDR1 MGHRA and CDR2 YSYEKL. CDR3 amino acids: CASSQGNNYNSPLHF. CDR3 bases: TGCGCCAGCAGCCAAGGGAACAACTATAATTCACCCCTCCACTTT.

This clonotype came up a few times. The rearrangement uses TRBV5-6 and TRBJ2-3, with D possibly being TRBD1 or TRBD2 (5 bases each). The germline CDR1 and CDR2 sequences are SGHDT and YYEEEE. CDR3 size: 17 residues. Trimming left V 0 bases short and J 0 bases short, with 14 bases between. CDR3 sequence: CASSLGVGTTSTDTQYF. The CDR3 DNA reads TGTGCCAGCAGCTTGGGGGTCGGGACGACTAGCACAGATACGCAGTATTTT.

Many counts were recorded for this clonotype. The V call is TRBV12-3 or TRBV12-4, the J call TRBJ2-7; D is perhaps TRBD2 (6 bases). The CDR3 extends over 15 amino acids. Between the trimmed V and J ends, which lost 2 bases and 0 bases, there was a span of 11 bases. CDR3 region: CASSLSSAGSYEQYF. The CDR3 DNA follows: TGTGCCAGCAGTTTAAGCTCAGCGGGCTCCTACGAGCAGTACTTC.

There are a few counts of this clonotype. The chain links TRBV29-1 to TRBJ2-5, with a possible D match to TRBD1 (6 bases). From germline, CDR1 is SQVTM and CDR2 ANQGSEA. This CDR3 is built from 13 residues. Trimming cost V 5 bases and J 4 bases, with 14 bases left between them. The CDR3: CSVPQGGGETQYF. Here the CDR3 DNA reads TGCAGCGTTCCACAGGGTGGCGGAGAGACCCAGTACTTC.